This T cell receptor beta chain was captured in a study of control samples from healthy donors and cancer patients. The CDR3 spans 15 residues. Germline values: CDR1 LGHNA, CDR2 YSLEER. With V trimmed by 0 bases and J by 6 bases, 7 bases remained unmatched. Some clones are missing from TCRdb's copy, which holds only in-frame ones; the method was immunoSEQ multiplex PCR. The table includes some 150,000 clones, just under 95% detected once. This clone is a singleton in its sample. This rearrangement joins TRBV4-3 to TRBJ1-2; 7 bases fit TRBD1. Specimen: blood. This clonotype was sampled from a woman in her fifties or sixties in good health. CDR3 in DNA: TGCGCCAGCAGCCAAGATCCGGGACAGAGAGATGGCTACACCTTC. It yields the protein CASSQDPGQRDGYTF.